This T cell receptor (beta chain) stems from a study of PD-1 blockade in classical Hodgkin lymphoma. Study-level results: Complete responders showed a baseline diversity that resembled the diversity of newly diagnosed patients. Nivolumab initiation under 1 year post-ASCT meant exclusion. It was CD4+ TCR diversity, not CD8+, that rose significantly by C4D1. Newly diagnosed patients were said to have less baseline TCR diversity than healthy donors did.

All the patients suffered relapse after autologous stem cell transplantation, and brentuximab vedotin exposure differed. The table came from immunoSEQ multiplex PCR; TCRdb's copy has only in-frame clones and leaves some out. The data show around 91,000 clones, with approximately 80% seen just once and less than 20% held by the top ten. Germline lookup yields CDR1 LNHNV and CDR2 YYDKDF (reference sequence). CDR3 length: 17 amino acids. Trimming took 4 bases from V and 6 from J; bases not matched to a gene: 15. As for this clone: Its specificity is not known.

The rearrangement uses TRBV15 and TRBJ2-1; 7 bases are a match to TRBD2. This sequence originates from a human donor with classical Hodgkin lymphoma. Here the sequenced sample was peripheral blood mononuclear cells (PBMCs), taken before the second cycle of nivolumab. CDR3 in DNA: TGTGCCACCAGCACCGAAGCGGGAACCTACCGGGGCAATGAGCAGTTCTTC. This sequence encodes CATSTEAGTYRGNEQFF.